These 22 T cell receptor beta chains share one sample of origin, sequenced in a study of cytomegalovirus exposure and HLA in healthy donors. The PCR made use of 60 Vbeta and 13 Jbeta primers. The protocol was immunoSEQ multiplex PCR, while the TCRdb copy is restricted to in-frame clones and leaves out a portion. The repertoire holds roughly 200,000 clones, with around 75% as singletons. The specimen was PBMCs. Receptor source: a male donor in good health and CMV-seronegative.

The chain has TRBV6-5 and TRBJ2-3; 10 bases align to TRBD2. V shed 6 bases and J 5 bases; nucleotides not matched to a gene: 8. CDR3 length equals 15 residues. CDR1 is MNHEY and CDR2 is SVGAGI in the germline V gene. The CDR3 nucleotides are TGTGCCAGCAGCCAACTAGCGGGGCGAAGAGATACGCAGTATTTT. Amino acid sequence: CASSQLAGRRDTQYF.

As regards this clone: Other DNA sequences from this sample encode an identical CDR3 as well. The chain carries TRBV7-9 and TRBJ1-4; D not resolved. This CDR3 comprises 12 residues. CDR1 SEHNR and CDR2 FQNEAQ come from the germline V gene (reference sequence). V shed 3 bases and J shed 7 bases, with 6 bases lying between them. CDR3 sequence reads: CASSLGGEKLFF. CDR3 sequence (DNA): TGTGCCAGCAGCTTGGGAGGTGAAAAACTGTTTTTT.

The CDR3 sequence is CAWSVPGNQPQHF. The CDR3 coding sequence is TGTGCCTGGAGTGTACCAGGCAATCAGCCCCAGCATTTT. The V gene is TRBV30, the J gene TRBJ1-5; no firm D call. This CDR3 region has 13 residues. V was pared by 0 bases and J by 2 bases, with 5 bases between. Germline V gene sequence: CDR1 GTSNPN, CDR2 SVGIG (reference sequence).

The chain joins TRBV7-9 to TRBJ2-5; 10 bases match TRBD2. The CDR3 contains 18 residues. The trim removed 3 bases at V and 3 bases at J, leaving 13 bases unmatched. Germline lookup yields CDR1 SEHNR and CDR2 FQNEAQ (reference sequence). CDR3 in amino acids: CASSLASGGPMEKETQYF. The DNA for the CDR3 is TGTGCCAGCAGCTTGGCTAGCGGGGGTCCTATGGAGAAAGAGACCCAGTACTTC.

This clone showed up just a few times. The chain couples TRBV6-6 to TRBJ1-1, with TRBD1 as a possible D gene (5 bases). The CDR3 contains 14 residues. CDR1 is MNHNY, CDR2 SVGAGI, per germline (reference sequence). The V and J ends lost 2 bases and 0 bases respectively, with 7 bases between them. The CDR3 is CASSYPGVNTEAFF. The DNA for the CDR3 is TGTGCCAGCAGTTACCCGGGGGTGAACACTGAAGCTTTCTTT.

V is TRBV7-3 and J is TRBJ2-1; 8 bases match TRBD1. V trimming: 4 bases; J trimming: 7 bases; junction bases outside the gene matches: 6. This CDR3 region has 14 residues. Germline loops: CDR1 SGHTA, CDR2 FQGTGA. The CDR3 DNA reads as TGTGCCAGCAGCTCACGGACAGGGACGAATGAGCAGTTCTTC. The encoded protein is CASSSRTGTNEQFF.

This chain uses TRBV5-1 with TRBJ2-1, with D unresolved. CDR1 and CDR2 (germline): SGHRS, YFSETQ. The ends were cut back, 2 bases at V and 6 bases at J, with 9 bases in the middle. The CDR3 contains 13 residues. The CDR3 bases are TGCGCCAGCAGCTTCGGTGGTTCCAATGAGCAGTTCTTC. As protein: CASSFGGSNEQFF.

J is TRBJ2-6 and V is TRBV6-6; D may be TRBD1 (5 bases). The CDR3 sequence is 16 residues long. From germline, CDR1 is MNHNY and CDR2 SVGAGI (reference sequence). Trimming removed 5 bases at V and 0 bases at J, with 11 bases between. The CDR3: CASSVTAISGANVLTF. In nucleotides, the CDR3 is TGTGCCAGCAGTGTGACAGCTATCTCTGGGGCCAACGTCCTGACTTTC.

The chain carries TRBV4-1 and TRBJ2-1; 12 bases line up with TRBD2. The CDR3 is 18 residues long. J gave up 3 bases and V 0 bases, and 6 bases lay outside the gene matches. CDR1 is MGHRA, CDR2 YSYEKL, per germline. As DNA, the CDR3 is TGCGCCAGCAGCCAAGATAGGACTAGCGGGGAGCTCTACAATGAGCAGTTCTTC. Translated, it gives CASSQDRTSGELYNEQFF.

V is TRBV4-3 and J is TRBJ2-2, with D perhaps matching TRBD1 (6 bases). Germline-derived CDR1 and CDR2 are LGHNA and YSLEER. V lost 0 bases, J lost 0 bases, and 17 bases lay in between. The CDR3 spans 19 residues. The CDR3 DNA reads TGCGCCAGCAGCCAAGATCTCGGGACAACTTTTACGAACACCGGGGAGCTGTTTTTT. Translation gives CASSQDLGTTFTNTGELFF.

The count of this clone is one. This sequence joins TRBV6-5 and TRBJ2-7; possibly TRBD1 for D (6 bases). Germline CDR1 reads MNHEY; CDR2 reads SVGAGI. Trimming pared 10 bases from V and 6 bases from J, leaving 19 bases between. The CDR3 has 13 residues. This CDR3 is CAIKADSSLEQYF. CDR3 coding DNA: TGTGCCATCAAGGCGGACAGTTCCCTCGAGCAGTACTTC.

This chain links TRBV29-1 with TRBJ2-6, with TRBD1 matching 9 bases. The CDR3 runs to 15 residues. Trimming took 0 bases from V and 9 from J; bases not matched to a gene: 6. Germline V CDR1 and CDR2: SQVTM, ANQGSEA. The CDR3 bases are TGCAGCGTTGAAGATCCGGGACAGGGAGTCAACGTCCTGACTTTC. It yields the protein CSVEDPGQGVNVLTF.

This chain links TRBV5-1 with TRBJ2-7; possible D gene TRBD2, 5 bases. The CDR3 covers 13 residues. Trimming pared 4 bases from V and 2 bases from J, leaving 10 bases between. CDR1 is SGHRS, CDR2 YFSETQ, per germline. The CDR3 DNA is TGCGCCAGCAGCCCGGGGATGACCTACGAGCAGTACTTC. It encodes CASSPGMTYEQYF. Full variable domain (remainder filled in from reference TRBV5-1 and TRBJ2-7): KAGVTQTPRYLIKTRGQQVTLSCSPISGHRSVSWYQQTPGQGLQFLFEYFSETQRNKGNFPGRFSGRQFSNSRSEMNVSTLELGDSALYLCASSPGMTYEQYFGPGTRLTVT.

Comments on this clone: One end of the junction does not line up with germline, which may come from a read error. The V call is TRBV30, the J call TRBJ1-2; D not certain. CDR1 and CDR2 from the germline V gene are GTSNPN and SVGIG (reference sequence). This CDR3 has 11 residues. The CDR3 DNA sequence: TGTGCCTGGAGTGTTAGTACAGAAAATGAATTC. Protein product: CAWSVSTENEF.

A single count supports this clone. V usage is TRBV19 and J usage is TRBJ2-7; unclear D gene. V was cut by 5 bases and J by 2 bases, with 10 bases left in between. Germline V lookup: CDR1 LNHDA, CDR2 SQIVND (reference sequence). This CDR3 comprises 13 residues. The CDR3 DNA is TGTGCCAGTAGTGCAGGCGTAACCTACGAGCAGTACTTC. Translation gives CASSAGVTYEQYF. Full variable domain (outside the CDR3, taken from reference TRBV19 and TRBJ2-7): DGGITQSPKYLFRKEGQNVTLSCEQNLNHDAMYWYRQDPGQGLRLIYYSQIVNDFQKGDIAEGYSVSREKKESFPLTVTSAQKNPTAFYLCASSAGVTYEQYFGPGTRLTVT.

The chain joins TRBV28 to TRBJ2-4; D may be TRBD2 (5 bases). The germline V gene has CDR1 MDHEN and CDR2 SYDVKM. The CDR3 is 12 amino acids. V lost 9 bases to trimming and J lost 12 bases, with 18 bases between them. The CDR3 DNA follows: TGTGCCAGTACGACCCAAACGCGGGCTCAGTACTTC. This translates into CASTTQTRAQYF.

The chain joins TRBV28 to TRBJ1-2, with D possibly matching TRBD1 (5 bases). V was trimmed by 3 bases and J by 4 bases, leaving 15 bases between them. The V gene's germline CDR1 is MDHEN and CDR2 SYDVKM. This CDR3 has 15 amino acids. The CDR3 is CASSFGGTIRYGYTF. The CDR3 DNA reads as TGTGCCAGCAGTTTCGGAGGGACCATCCGCTATGGCTACACCTTC.

This clone has just one count. The J gene is TRBJ2-5, the V gene TRBV27; D gene ambiguous. This CDR3 comprises 13 residues. V lost 0 bases to trimming and J lost 2 bases, with 4 bases between them. The germline V gene has CDR1 MNHEY and CDR2 SMNVEV (reference sequence). CDR3 in DNA: TGTGCCAGCAGTTTATCATATCAAGAGACCCAGTACTTC. Amino acid sequence: CASSLSYQETQYF.

This clone appeared once. V usage is TRBV6-5 and J usage is TRBJ2-3; 8 bases map to TRBD2. V shed 1 base, J shed 6 bases, and the junction held 3 bases outside the gene matches. CDR1 MNHEY and CDR2 SVGAGI come from the germline V gene. The CDR3 covers 14 residues. DNA of the CDR3: TGTGCCAGCAGTTACTTCGGGAGGGCTGATACGCAGTATTTT. Translated, it gives CASSYFGRADTQYF.

The genes are TRBV5-5 and TRBJ1-5, with D possibly TRBD1 on 5 matching bases. This CDR3 has 17 amino acids. Trimming left V 0 bases short and J 7 bases short, with 20 bases between. Looked up from germline, CDR1 is SGHKS and CDR2 is YYEKEE (reference sequence). As DNA, the CDR3 is TGTGCCAGCAGCTTGGCGGACCGGAGTAGGGGAGGGCAGCCCCAGCATTTT. This gives the protein CASSLADRSRGGQPQHF. The full variable domain, completed using reference TRBV5-5 and TRBJ1-5, is DAGVTQSPTHLIKTRGQQVTLRCSPISGHKSVSWYQQVLGQGPQFIFQYYEKEERGRGNFPDRFSARQFPNYSSELNVNALLLGDSALYLCASSLADRSRGGQPQHFGDGTRLSIL.

The chain joins TRBV11-2 to TRBJ2-3, with 8 bases that match TRBD2. Germline CDR1 is SGHAT and CDR2 is FQNNGV. The J segment lost 5 bases and the V segment lost 6 bases, leaving 7 bases of the junction unmatched. The CDR3 totals 14 residues. In DNA, the CDR3 is TGTGCCAGCAGATCCGGGGGGGGGCTAGATACGCAGTATTTT. Translation gives CASRSGGGLDTQYF.

The chain employs TRBV18 and TRBJ2-1; 13 nucleotides match TRBD2. This CDR3 is 17 amino acids long. Germline CDR1 and CDR2: KGHSH and LQKENI. The J segment lost 2 bases and the V segment lost 3 bases, leaving 4 bases of the junction unmatched. The CDR3 sequence: CASSPTTSGRAYNEQFF. The CDR3 DNA reads TGTGCCAGCTCACCGACTACTAGCGGGAGGGCCTACAATGAGCAGTTCTTC.